This T cell receptor (beta chain) was profiled in a study of blood T cell repertoires in COVID-19. Using immunoSEQ multiplex PCR, the repertoire was profiled, and TCRdb retains in-frame clones only, with some absent. The sample includes some 210,000 clones, roughly 87% of them seen just once. Germline V gene sequence: CDR1 MGHRA, CDR2 YSYEKL. The V and J ends lost 0 bases and 10 bases, in that order; junction bases with no gene match: 0. CDR3 length: 14 amino acids. The rearrangement joins TRBV4-1 to TRBJ2-1, with 13 nucleotides matching TRBD2. The sequence derives from a man aged 18 to 29 with acute COVID-19. Sequencing was done on a sample of PBMCs or T cells enriched from blood (not recorded which). Here the CDR3 reads CASSQEGLAGEQFF. The CDR3 DNA sequence: TGCGCCAGCAGCCAAGAGGGACTAGCGGGGGAGCAGTTCTTC.